These 24 T cell receptor beta chains share one sample of origin, sequenced in a study of blood T cells in healthy people across ages. Through a sample-barcoded 5' primer and a J-beta primer mix, a second PCR was run for about 6 to 12 cycles. Using its own MiXCR run on the 5' RACE reads, TCRdb lists one record per CDR3 protein. The sample holds roughly 930,000 distinct CDR3 sequences, approximately 49% seen once. Sequencing was carried out using blood. These receptors were obtained from a man between 25 and 39 years old in good health.

The rearrangement uses TRBV5-5 and TRBJ2-7; D remains ambiguous. Trimming left V 3 bases short and J 5 bases short, with 21 bases between. The CDR3 loop spans 16 amino acids. CDR1 is SGHKS, CDR2 YYEKEE, per germline (reference sequence). The CDR3 region has the DNA TGTGCCAGCAGCTATTTTCCAGCGCAGGCCGACGACGAGCAGTACTTC. Protein product: CASSYFPAQADDEQYF. Full variable domain (outside the CDR3, taken from reference TRBV5-5 and TRBJ2-7): DAGVTQSPTHLIKTRGQQVTLRCSPISGHKSVSWYQQVLGQGPQFIFQYYEKEERGRGNFPDRFSARQFPNYSSELNVNALLLGDSALYLCASSYFPAQADDEQYFGPGTRLTVT.

The V call is TRBV6-5, the J call TRBJ2-3; no firm D call. CDR3 size: 17 residues. Looked up from germline, CDR1 is MNHEY and CDR2 is SVGAGI. V gave up 0 bases and J gave up 0 bases, with 13 bases separating them. DNA for the CDR3: TGTGCCAGCAGTTACTCAGTAGAGCGTTCAAGCACAGATACGCAGTATTTT. It is translated as CASSYSVERSSTDTQYF.

The chain employs TRBV3-1 and TRBJ1-5, with D uncertain. This CDR3 spans 14 amino acids. The V end was cut by 1 base, the J end by 5 bases, with 9 bases between. Germline-derived CDR1 and CDR2 are LGHDT and YNNKEL (reference sequence). The CDR3 reads CASSQGNKYQPQHF. In DNA form, the CDR3 reads TGTGCCAGCAGCCAAGGTAACAAATATCAGCCCCAGCATTTT.

The chain combines TRBV15 with TRBJ1-5, with 8 bases lining up with TRBD1. The CDR3 runs to 15 residues. The ends lost 9 bases at V and 6 bases at J; junction bases unmatched: 13. The germline V gene has CDR1 LNHNV and CDR2 YYDKDF (reference sequence). Written as DNA, the CDR3 is TGTGCCACTCGTCGTCAGACAGGGGAAGTTCAGCCCCAGCATTTT. Translation: CATRRQTGEVQPQHF.

This clonotype has a handful of counts. V usage is TRBV20-1 and J usage is TRBJ1-5; 7 nucleotides agree with TRBD1. The CDR3 is 16 amino acids. Germline V gene lookup returns CDR1 DFQATT and CDR2 SNEGSKA (reference sequence). V lost 6 bases to trimming and J lost 0 bases; unmatched junction nucleotides: 11. The CDR3 DNA sequence: TGCAGTGCCCCCGGGGACAGCCGTTTTAGCAATCAGCCCCAGCATTTT. It is translated as CSAPGDSRFSNQPQHF.

V usage is TRBV4-1 and J usage is TRBJ2-5, with 7 bases that match TRBD1. The CDR3 runs to 15 residues. The ends lost 2 bases at V and 2 bases at J; junction bases unmatched: 5. Germline assignment: CDR1 MGHRA and CDR2 YSYEKL. The CDR3 region is CASSQRTGVQETQYF. CDR3 coding DNA: TGCGCCAGCAGCCAACGGACAGGAGTACAAGAGACCCAGTACTTC.

The rearrangement uses TRBV7-9 and TRBJ1-5, with TRBD1 as a possible D gene (5 bases). Germline V gene sequence: CDR1 SEHNR, CDR2 FQNEAQ (reference sequence). Trimming pared 2 bases from V and 1 base from J, leaving 9 bases between. CDR3 length: 15 residues. The DNA of the CDR3 is TGTGCCAGCAGCTTAATGGGGACCAGCAATCAGCCCCAGCATTTT. Translating gives CASSLMGTSNQPQHF.

This chain connects TRBV20-1 to TRBJ2-1; possibly TRBD1 for D (5 bases). Germline V lookup: CDR1 DFQATT, CDR2 SNEGSKA (reference sequence). CDR3 size: 15 residues. The ends were cut back, 0 bases at V and 4 bases at J, with 13 bases in the middle. The CDR3: CSARDLGDHYNEQFF. As DNA, the CDR3 is TGCAGTGCTAGAGATCTAGGGGATCATTACAATGAGCAGTTCTTC.

There are a few counts of this clonotype. The chain employs TRBV7-2 and TRBJ2-5, with D unclear. The germline V and J ends were trimmed by 4 bases and 9 bases, with 9 bases remaining between them. The CDR3 extends over 11 amino acids. CDR1 and CDR2 (germline): SGHTA, FQGNSA. CDR3 sequence: CASSSTQAQYF. In nucleotides, the CDR3 is TGTGCCAGCAGCTCGACCCAGGCCCAGTACTTC.

The sample holds a few counts of this clonotype. The chain combines TRBV20-1 with TRBJ1-1; D uncertain. CDR3 length equals 9 residues. Germline loops: CDR1 DFQATT, CDR2 SNEGSKA (reference sequence). V gave up 8 bases and J gave up 4 bases, with 5 bases separating them. CDR3 DNA sequence: TGCAGTTTGCCCACTGAAGCTTTCTTT. Its protein product is CSLPTEAFF.

This chain joins TRBV6-2 or TRBV6-3 and TRBJ2-1; 7 bases line up with TRBD2. CDR1 MNHEY and CDR2 SVGEGT come from the germline V gene. This CDR3 is 15 amino acids long. J was trimmed by 6 bases and V by 4 bases; bases with no gene match: 9. CDR3 bases: TGTGCCAGCAGTTCCCGCGGGGGTCGCCTCAATGAGCAGTTCTTC. Amino acid sequence: CASSSRGGRLNEQFF.

The chain has TRBV6-2 or TRBV6-3 and TRBJ2-5; TRBD1 aligns across 8 bases. CDR3 size: 15 residues. From germline, CDR1 is MNHEY and CDR2 SVGEGT. With V trimmed by 7 bases and J by 4 bases, 11 bases remained unmatched. This CDR3 is CASTPGQGMSETQYF. The CDR3, as DNA: TGTGCCAGCACCCCCGGACAGGGTATGTCAGAGACCCAGTACTTC.

The table lists this clonotype with a few counts. The genes are TRBV11-3 and TRBJ1-6, with no clear D. The ends were cut back, 2 bases at V and 8 bases at J, with 10 bases in the middle. The CDR3 is 14 residues long. In germline, CDR1 is SGHNT, CDR2 YENEEA. The DNA of the CDR3 is TGTGCCAGCAGCTTAAACAACGCCTATTCACCCCTCCACTTT. It is translated as CASSLNNAYSPLHF.

The chain has TRBV29-1 and TRBJ2-2; D call uncertain. The CDR3 extends over 15 amino acids. Trimming took 0 bases from V and 5 from J, leaving 13 bases between them. The V gene's germline CDR1 is SQVTM and CDR2 ANQGSEA. CDR3 region: CSVEDRAKSTGELFF. DNA for the CDR3: TGCAGCGTTGAAGATAGGGCCAAATCGACCGGGGAGCTGTTTTTT.

The chain couples TRBV7-9 to TRBJ1-2; a possible D gene is TRBD1 (5 bases). The V and J ends lost 3 bases and 6 bases respectively, with 14 bases between them. This CDR3 is 14 amino acids long. CDR1 and CDR2 from the germline V gene are SEHNR and FQNEAQ (reference sequence). The CDR3 region has the DNA TGTGCCAGCAGCTTCCGGGACCCCAGCAATGGCTACACCTTC. Residues: CASSFRDPSNGYTF.

This clonotype was found a few times. The gene calls are TRBV4-1 and TRBJ2-1; D gene ambiguous. The CDR3 runs to 16 residues. The germline CDR1 and CDR2 sequences are MGHRA and YSYEKL. Trimming stripped 4 bases from V and 2 bases from J, with 15 bases between. CDR3 in amino acids: CASSPSRANPYNEQFF. In DNA form, the CDR3 reads TGCGCCAGCAGCCCGTCAAGAGCGAACCCCTACAATGAGCAGTTCTTC.

This chain links TRBV6-2 or TRBV6-3 with TRBJ2-7; TRBD2 aligns across 7 bases. The ends lost 6 bases at V and 0 bases at J; junction bases unmatched: 2. Germline V CDR1 and CDR2: MNHEY, SVGEGT. This CDR3 is built from 13 residues. The chain's CDR3 is CASRGLSSYEQYF. The CDR3 nucleotides are TGTGCCAGCAGGGGACTATCCTCCTACGAGCAGTACTTC.

The chain recombines TRBV12-3 or TRBV12-4 with TRBJ1-6, with D perhaps TRBD1 (6 bases). Trimming removed 6 bases at V and 10 bases at J, with 19 bases between. The CDR3 runs to 15 residues. CDR3 sequence reads: CASSLSGGGGSPLHF. The CDR3 nucleotides read TGTGCCAGCAGCCTCTCCGGAGGGGGAGGGTCACCCCTCCACTTT.

There are a few counts of this clonotype. The rearrangement links TRBV4-2 to TRBJ1-1; possible D gene TRBD1, 6 bases. V was pared by 3 bases and J by 3 bases, with 14 bases between. The CDR3 is 15 amino acids. Germline V gene data show CDR1 as LGHNA and CDR2 as YNFKEQ. CDR3 sequence: CASSQYRDTHTEAFF. The CDR3 bases are TGTGCCAGCAGCCAGTACCGGGACACCCACACTGAAGCTTTCTTT.

The chain uses TRBV28 and TRBJ2-7; 12 bases agree with TRBD1. V was clipped by 5 bases and J by 6 bases; unmatched bases: 11. The CDR3 is 16 residues long. Germline-derived CDR1 and CDR2 are MDHEN and SYDVKM. The CDR3 spells CASSLLPGQGASEQYF. For the CDR3, the DNA is TGTGCCAGCAGTCTTTTACCGGGACAGGGGGCATCCGAGCAGTACTTC.

This clonotype was picked up one time. The V and J genes are TRBV6-2 or TRBV6-3 and TRBJ2-2; 9 bases align to TRBD1. With 9 bases clipped from V and 6 bases from J, the junction kept 8 bases outside the gene matches. The CDR3 spans 14 residues. The germline V gene has CDR1 MNHEY and CDR2 SVGEGT. The CDR3 region is CARSDGQGSGELFF. The DNA for the CDR3 is TGTGCCAGAAGTGACGGACAGGGGTCCGGGGAGCTGTTTTTT.

The chain uses TRBV4-3 and TRBJ2-4; TRBD2 agrees at 8 bases. Germline trimming cut 2 bases from V and 0 bases from J; bases unmatched to any gene: 0. The CDR3 extends over 15 amino acids. Germline V CDR1 and CDR2: LGHNA, YSLEER. In DNA form, the CDR3 reads TGCGCCAGCAGCCAACTAGCGGGAGCCAAAAACATTCAGTACTTC. As protein: CASSQLAGAKNIQYF.

This clonotype was picked up many times. CDR3 coding DNA: TGTGCCAGCAGCCCGACTAGCGGGGGAGATACGCAGTATTTT. This gives the protein CASSPTSGGDTQYF. The chain recombines TRBV7-2 with TRBJ2-3; 12 nucleotides agree with TRBD2. The CDR3 is made up of 14 amino acids. Trimming removed 5 bases from V and 5 bases from J; junction bases left unmatched: 2. Germline CDR1 SGHTA, CDR2 FQGNSA.

This chain connects TRBV6-2 or TRBV6-3 to TRBJ2-1; D is unresolved. Trimming cost V 2 bases and J 2 bases, with 10 bases left between them. The length of the CDR3 is 15 residues. The germline V gene encodes CDR1 MNHEY and CDR2 SVGEGT. The CDR3 here is CASSYTGAAYNEQFF. The CDR3 nucleotides read TGTGCCAGCAGTTACACGGGCGCAGCCTACAATGAGCAGTTCTTC.